Each of the 24 T cell receptor beta chains below was sequenced from the same sample in a study of blood T cell repertoires in COVID-19 (dated by TCRdb to about 2020). Library generation was performed with the immunoSEQ multiplex PCR assay. In its TCRdb copy, this immuneACCESS table keeps in-frame sequences only and misses some clones. Where compared with another copy, unresolved V genes explain less than half of these, and the others have no known cause. For this sample there are about 45,000 clones; 80% to 90% appear just once. The ten largest account for about a tenth of the sample. The sample consisted of peripheral blood. These receptor sequences come from a human donor in a cohort sampled during active COVID-19.

In its sample, this clone was seen once. The rearrangement uses TRBV7-3 and TRBJ1-2, with a weak D call TRBD1 (6 bases). CDR1 SGHTA and CDR2 FQGTGA come from the germline V gene. V shed 5 bases and J shed 4 bases, with 11 bases lying between them. This CDR3 contains 13 residues. The CDR3 sequence is CASSPQGSYGYTF. In DNA, the CDR3 is TGTGCCAGCAGCCCCCAGGGGAGCTATGGCTACACCTTC. The full variable domain, its missing parts supplied by reference TRBV7-3 and TRBJ1-2, is GAGVSQTPSNKVTEKGKYVELRCDPISGHTALYWYRQSLGQGPEFLIYFQGTGAADDSGLPNDRFFAVRPEGSVSTLKIQRTERGDSAVYLCASSPQGSYGYTFGSGTRLTVV.

The V call is TRBV3-1 (or the pseudogene TRBV3-2), the J call TRBJ2-7, with D possibly TRBD1 on 6 matching bases. Germline assignment: CDR1 LGHDT and CDR2 YNNKEL (reference sequence). This CDR3 is 14 amino acids long. Trimming cost V 0 bases and J 6 bases, with 12 bases left between them. The CDR3 nucleotides read TGTGCCAGCAGCCAAGATTGGACAGAAGGCGAGCAGTACTTC. Translation gives CASSQDWTEGEQYF.

The chain uses TRBV19 and TRBJ2-1; 11 bases are shared with TRBD2. CDR3 length equals 16 residues. Germline CDR1 reads LNHDA; CDR2 reads SQIVND (reference sequence). V was clipped by 5 bases and J by 4 bases; unmatched bases: 7. The CDR3 is CASSGGTSGDYNEQFF. Written as DNA, the CDR3 is TGTGCCAGTAGTGGGGGGACTAGCGGCGATTACAATGAGCAGTTCTTC.

As concerns this clone: An end of the junction does not agree with germline; a read error may underlie this. The chain has TRBV2 and TRBJ2-1; 9 bases are shared with TRBD2. CDR1 and CDR2 from the germline V gene are SNHLY and FYNNEI. The CDR3 runs 15 residues. The CDR3: CASREERGARHEQFF. CDR3 sequence (DNA): TGTGCCAGCAGGGAAGAGCGGGGGGCCCGCCATGAGCAGTTCTTC.

The V call is TRBV10-2, the J call TRBJ1-2; the D is unclear. Germline lookup yields CDR1 WSHSY and CDR2 SAAADI. The CDR3 is 12 amino acids. Trimming removed 6 bases at V and 8 bases at J, with 13 bases between. The CDR3 sequence is CASRWEGGGYTF. The CDR3, as DNA: TGCGCCAGCAGGTGGGAGGGAGGCGGCTACACCTTC.

The chain carries TRBV11-3 and TRBJ2-2, with 11 bases matching TRBD1. CDR1 and CDR2 from the germline V gene are SGHNT and YENEEA. The CDR3 contains 16 residues. V trimming: 6 bases; J trimming: 9 bases; junction bases outside the gene matches: 12. This CDR3 is CASSPPGQGVSRELFF. As DNA, the CDR3 is TGTGCCAGCAGTCCCCCGGGACAGGGGGTTTCCAGGGAGCTGTTTTTT.

The chain joins TRBV4-3 to TRBJ1-2, with D maybe TRBD1 (6 bases). Trimming removed 0 bases at V and 6 bases at J, with 8 bases between. The CDR3 spans 13 residues. Germline loops: CDR1 LGHNA, CDR2 YSLEER. The CDR3 spells CASSQETGNGYTF. CDR3 bases: TGCGCCAGCAGCCAAGAAACAGGGAATGGCTACACCTTC.

This clone was seen a handful of times. The V gene is TRBV3-1 (or the pseudogene TRBV3-2), the J gene TRBJ1-5; no clear D. Trimming stripped 1 base from V and 2 bases from J, with 9 bases between. CDR3 length: 15 amino acids. Per germline, CDR1 LGHDT and CDR2 YNNKEL (reference sequence). The CDR3 sequence: CASSQGVAGNQPQHF. The CDR3 DNA is TGTGCCAGCAGCCAAGGGGTTGCGGGCAATCAGCCCCAGCATTTT.

This clone was seen once. The V gene is TRBV13, the J gene TRBJ2-3, with 10 bases that match TRBD2. The germline V gene has CDR1 PRHDT and CDR2 FYEKMQ (reference sequence). The V gene end was trimmed by 5 bases and the J gene end by 3 bases; junction bases not matched to a gene: 8. This CDR3 spans 16 amino acids. The CDR3 DNA is TGTGCCAGCAGCCGAGCGGGACTAGCGACGACAGATACGCAGTATTTT. Translated: CASSRAGLATTDTQYF.

The V gene is TRBV25-1, the J gene TRBJ1-2; the D is unclear. The V gene's germline CDR1 is MGHDK and CDR2 SYGVNS. V was shortened by 2 bases and J by 1 base, with 17 bases between the two germline ends. The length of the CDR3 is 17 residues. The CDR3 spells CASSEHQGSGSNYGYTF. The CDR3, as DNA: TGTGCCAGCAGTGAACATCAAGGGTCGGGGAGTAACTATGGCTACACCTTC.

This clone came up a few times. The V call is TRBV19, the J call TRBJ1-6; weak D call: TRBD1 (5 bases). The CDR3 has 14 residues. The germline V and J ends were trimmed by 7 bases and 6 bases, with 13 bases remaining between them. The germline V gene has CDR1 LNHDA and CDR2 SQIVND (reference sequence). Here the CDR3 DNA reads TGTGCCAGTAAAACTCCCGGGGGTAATTCACCCCTCCACTTT. Amino acids: CASKTPGGNSPLHF. Based on the CDR3 plus reference TRBV19 and TRBJ1-6, the full variable domain is DGGITQSPKYLFRKEGQNVTLSCEQNLNHDAMYWYRQDPGQGLRLIYYSQIVNDFQKGDIAEGYSVSREKKESFPLTVTSAQKNPTAFYLCASKTPGGNSPLHFGNGTRLTVT.

The J gene is TRBJ2-1, the V gene TRBV11-2, with D hard to call. There are 10 residues in the CDR3. Germline CDR1 and CDR2: SGHAT and FQNNGV. Trimming cost V 3 bases and J 10 bases, with 4 bases left between them. In DNA form, the CDR3 reads TGTGCCAGCAGCTTGGGCGAGCAGTTCTTC. It translates to CASSLGEQFF.

The J gene is TRBJ2-4, the V gene TRBV5-1; 7 nucleotides agree with TRBD1. The junction had 1 base not matched to a gene; V was cut back by 2 bases and J by 5 bases. Germline CDR1 reads SGHRS; CDR2 reads YFSETQ. This CDR3 region has 13 residues. In nucleotides, the CDR3 is TGCGCCAGCAGCTTTACAGGGGAAAACATTCAGTACTTC. Amino acids: CASSFTGENIQYF. Full variable domain (rest looked up from reference TRBV5-1 and TRBJ2-4): KAGVTQTPRYLIKTRGQQVTLSCSPISGHRSVSWYQQTPGQGLQFLFEYFSETQRNKGNFPGRFSGRQFSNSRSEMNVSTLELGDSALYLCASSFTGENIQYFGAGTRLSVL.

The V gene is TRBV3-1 (or the pseudogene TRBV3-2), the J gene TRBJ1-4, with 10 bases lining up with TRBD1. The J segment lost 8 bases and the V segment lost 1 base, leaving 10 bases of the junction unmatched. Looked up from germline, CDR1 is LGHDT and CDR2 is YNNKEL (reference sequence). The CDR3 length is 17 residues. The CDR3 loop reads CASSQGPPGQGNEKLFF. The CDR3 nucleotides read TGTGCCAGCAGCCAAGGCCCCCCGGGACAGGGGAACGAAAAACTGTTTTTT.

This chain joins TRBV4-1 and TRBJ1-3; 7 bases agree with TRBD1. The CDR3 contains 17 residues. Germline-derived CDR1 and CDR2 are MGHRA and YSYEKL. V gave up 1 base and J gave up 2 bases; unmatched junction bases: 8. CDR3 in amino acids: CASSQGPGTVAGNTIYF. DNA of the CDR3: TGCGCCAGCAGCCAAGGTCCCGGGACAGTTGCTGGAAACACCATATATTTT.

This clone was recorded once. The chain joins TRBV6-1 to TRBJ2-1, with no clear D. This CDR3 is built from 13 residues. Germline assignment: CDR1 MNHNS and CDR2 SASEGT. V shed 2 bases and J shed 8 bases, with 10 bases lying between them. This chain's CDR3 is CASSEIYTDEQFF. CDR3 DNA: TGTGCCAGCAGTGAAATTTACACAGATGAGCAGTTCTTC.

The chain has TRBV4-1 and TRBJ1-2, with D possibly TRBD1 on 5 matching bases. The CDR3 has 17 residues. Between the trimmed V and J ends, which lost 3 bases and 4 bases, there was a span of 21 bases. The V gene's germline CDR1 is MGHRA and CDR2 YSYEKL. As DNA, the CDR3 is TGCGCCAGCAGCCAGGAAGCCGGGACGGGAGTCGCCTATGGCTACACCTTC. It codes for CASSQEAGTGVAYGYTF.

The rearrangement links TRBV4-3 to TRBJ1-1, with D unresolved. CDR3 length: 14 amino acids. CDR1 LGHNA and CDR2 YSLEER come from the germline V gene. Between the trimmed V and J ends, which lost 0 bases and 7 bases, there was a span of 12 bases. CDR3 residues: CASSQDYGPFEAFF. The DNA of the CDR3 is TGCGCCAGCAGCCAAGATTATGGCCCATTTGAAGCTTTCTTT.

The chain couples TRBV3-1 (or the pseudogene TRBV3-2) to TRBJ2-7; 14 nucleotides line up with TRBD2. The V gene's germline CDR1 is LGHDT and CDR2 YNNKEL (reference sequence). V lost 6 bases and J lost 3; bases outside the gene matches: 4. CDR3 length: 15 residues. The CDR3 sequence is CASRSGLAGDYEQYF. In nucleotides, the CDR3 is TGTGCCAGCAGGTCGGGACTAGCGGGAGACTACGAGCAGTACTTC.

The genes are TRBV2 and TRBJ1-6, with 9 positions matching TRBD1. In germline, CDR1 is SNHLY, CDR2 FYNNEI. The length of the CDR3 is 15 residues. V lost 3 bases and J lost 10; bases outside the gene matches: 7. The chain's CDR3 is CASSESGQGRSPLHF. As DNA, the CDR3 is TGTGCCAGCAGTGAGTCGGGACAGGGTAGATCACCCCTCCACTTT.

This clone came up a few times. The V and J genes are TRBV7-3 and TRBJ2-1; TRBD1 aligns across 8 bases. The germline gives CDR1 SGHTA, CDR2 FQGTGA. CDR3 size: 13 residues. The V segment lost 6 bases and the J segment 6 bases; nucleotides outside the gene matches: 4. This chain's CDR3 is CASSFGQGNEQFF. The DNA for the CDR3 is TGTGCCAGCAGTTTTGGACAGGGCAATGAGCAGTTCTTC. Using reference TRBV7-3 and TRBJ2-1 for the parts outside the CDR3, the full variable domain is GAGVSQTPSNKVTEKGKYVELRCDPISGHTALYWYRQSLGQGPEFLIYFQGTGAADDSGLPNDRFFAVRPEGSVSTLKIQRTERGDSAVYLCASSFGQGNEQFFGPGTRLTVL.

DNA for the CDR3: TGCGCCAGCCGACTAGCGGGGGGAACCAGCTCCTACAATGAGCAGTTCTTC. It yields the protein CASRLAGGTSSYNEQFF. The chain links TRBV5-1 to TRBJ2-1, with 13 nucleotides matching TRBD2. V was pared by 7 bases and J by 0 bases, with 7 bases of the junction left unmatched. The CDR3 runs 17 residues. Germline V gene data show CDR1 as SGHRS and CDR2 as YFSETQ.

This clone showed up just a few times. The J gene is TRBJ1-1, the V gene TRBV3-1 (or the pseudogene TRBV3-2); D unresolved. The CDR3 is 14 amino acids. Per germline, CDR1 LGHDT and CDR2 YNNKEL (reference sequence). V lost 2 bases and J lost 10, with 17 bases in between. CDR3 residues: CASSQWLGHGGAFF. The CDR3 DNA follows: TGTGCCAGCAGCCAATGGTTAGGGCACGGAGGAGCTTTCTTT.

V gene TRBV4-2 combines with J gene TRBJ1-1; D is unclear. This CDR3 contains 14 residues. V was cut by 4 bases and J by 5 bases, with 14 bases left in between. The germline V gene has CDR1 LGHNA and CDR2 YNFKEQ. CDR3 protein: CASSPGGSLTEAFF. The CDR3 nucleotides read TGTGCCAGCAGCCCCGGCGGGAGTTTGACTGAAGCTTTCTTT.